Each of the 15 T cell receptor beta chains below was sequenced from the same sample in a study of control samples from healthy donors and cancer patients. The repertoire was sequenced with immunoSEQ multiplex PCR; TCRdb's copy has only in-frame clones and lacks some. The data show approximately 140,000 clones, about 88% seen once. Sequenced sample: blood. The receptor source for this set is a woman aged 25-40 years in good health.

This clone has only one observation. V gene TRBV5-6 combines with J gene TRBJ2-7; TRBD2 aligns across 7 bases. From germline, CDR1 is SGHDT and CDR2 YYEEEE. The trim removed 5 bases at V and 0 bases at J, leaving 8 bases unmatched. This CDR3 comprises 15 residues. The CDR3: CASRFRGVSSYEQYF. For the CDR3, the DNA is TGTGCCAGCAGGTTTCGGGGGGTTAGCTCCTACGAGCAGTACTTC.

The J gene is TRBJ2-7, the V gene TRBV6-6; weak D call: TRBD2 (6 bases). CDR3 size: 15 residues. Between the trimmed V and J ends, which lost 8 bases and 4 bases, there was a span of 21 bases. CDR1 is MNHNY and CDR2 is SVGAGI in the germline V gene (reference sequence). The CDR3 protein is CASRYRGGSGYEQYF. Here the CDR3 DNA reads TGTGCCAGCCGGTACCGCGGAGGGTCGGGTTACGAGCAGTACTTC.

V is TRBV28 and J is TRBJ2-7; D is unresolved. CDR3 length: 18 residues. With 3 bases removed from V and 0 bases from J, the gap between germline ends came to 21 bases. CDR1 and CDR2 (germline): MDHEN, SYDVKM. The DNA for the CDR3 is TGTGCCAGCAGTTTCCAGGTCCAGAGACTTCAAAACTCCTACGAGCAGTACTTC. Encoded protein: CASSFQVQRLQNSYEQYF.

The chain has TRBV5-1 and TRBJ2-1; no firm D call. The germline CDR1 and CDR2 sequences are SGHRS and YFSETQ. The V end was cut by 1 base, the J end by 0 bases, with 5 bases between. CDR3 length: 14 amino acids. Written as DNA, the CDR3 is TGCGCCAGCAGCTTGCGGCGCTCCTACAATGAGCAGTTCTTC. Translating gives CASSLRRSYNEQFF.

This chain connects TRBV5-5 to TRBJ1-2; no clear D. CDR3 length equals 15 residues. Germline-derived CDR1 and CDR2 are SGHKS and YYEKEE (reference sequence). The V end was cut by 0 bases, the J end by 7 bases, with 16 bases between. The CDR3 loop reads CASSLGVGGIPGYTF. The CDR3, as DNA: TGTGCCAGCAGCTTGGGGGTCGGCGGGATACCTGGCTACACCTTC.

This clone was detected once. The CDR3 spells CASSLSSSGNTIYF. The CDR3 DNA reads TGTGCCAGCAGCTTGTCTAGCTCTGGAAACACCATATATTTT. The chain carries TRBV11-2 and TRBJ1-3; no clear D gene. Germline CDR1 SGHAT, CDR2 FQNNGV. V gave up 3 bases and J gave up 0 bases, with 6 bases separating them. CDR3 length: 14 residues.

For the CDR3, the DNA is TGTGCCAGCAGTGAGCCTAGTATGGCAGATACGCAGTATTTT. Its translation is CASSEPSMADTQYF. V is TRBV6-1 and J is TRBJ2-3; D remains unclear. Trimming cost V 3 bases and J 4 bases, with 11 bases left between them. Germline V CDR1 and CDR2: MNHNS, SASEGT. This CDR3 has 14 residues.

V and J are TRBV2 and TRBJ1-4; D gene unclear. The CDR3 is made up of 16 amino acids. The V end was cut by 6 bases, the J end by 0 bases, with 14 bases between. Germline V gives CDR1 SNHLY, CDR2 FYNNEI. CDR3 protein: CASRPNPGATNEKLFF. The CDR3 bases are TGTGCCAGCAGACCAAATCCAGGTGCAACTAATGAAAAACTGTTTTTT.

This CDR3 is CASSPYKNTEAFF. CDR3 coding DNA: TGTGCCAGCAGCCCCTACAAGAACACTGAAGCTTTCTTT. The V and J genes are TRBV9 and TRBJ1-1; no clear D gene. The CDR3 spans 13 residues. Germline V gives CDR1 SGDLS, CDR2 YYNGEE. V lost 4 bases to trimming and J lost 1 base, with 8 bases between them.

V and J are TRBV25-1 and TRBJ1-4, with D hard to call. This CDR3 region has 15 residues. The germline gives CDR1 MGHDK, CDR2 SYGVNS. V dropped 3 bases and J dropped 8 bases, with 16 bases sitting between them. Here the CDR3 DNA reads TGTGCCAGCAGTGACCATGGAGGCTTGGGCGAAAAACTGTTTTTT. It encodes CASSDHGGLGEKLFF.

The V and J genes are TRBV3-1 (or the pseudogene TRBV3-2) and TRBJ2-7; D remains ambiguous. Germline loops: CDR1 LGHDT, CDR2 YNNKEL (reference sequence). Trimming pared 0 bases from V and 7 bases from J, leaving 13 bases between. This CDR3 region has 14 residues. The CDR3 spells CASSQDISPGEQYF. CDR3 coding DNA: TGTGCCAGCAGCCAAGATATCTCCCCCGGGGAGCAGTACTTC.

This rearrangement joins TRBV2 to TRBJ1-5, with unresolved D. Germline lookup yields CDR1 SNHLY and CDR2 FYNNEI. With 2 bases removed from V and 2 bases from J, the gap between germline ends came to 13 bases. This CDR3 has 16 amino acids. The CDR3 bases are TGTGCCAGCAGTGAATTTGAGGGATATGGCAATCAGCCCCAGCATTTT. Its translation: CASSEFEGYGNQPQHF.

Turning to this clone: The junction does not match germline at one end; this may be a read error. In nucleotides, the CDR3 is TGTGCTAGCAGCTTAGGGACACAAAACAATGAGCAGTTCTTC. This codes for CASSLGTQNNEQFF. The V gene is TRBV7-7, the J gene TRBJ2-1, with D possibly TRBD1 on 6 matching bases. The germline V gene encodes CDR1 SSHAT and CDR2 FNYEAQ (reference sequence). This CDR3 has 14 amino acids.

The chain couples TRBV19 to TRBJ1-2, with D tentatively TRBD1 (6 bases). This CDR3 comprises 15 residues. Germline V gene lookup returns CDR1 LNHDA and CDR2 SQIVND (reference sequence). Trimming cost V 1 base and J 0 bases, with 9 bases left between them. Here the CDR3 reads CASSIGGGANYGYTF. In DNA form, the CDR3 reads TGTGCCAGTAGTATAGGAGGGGGAGCTAACTATGGCTACACCTTC.

This chain's CDR3 is CASSLRGGDSTDTQYF. The CDR3 DNA reads as TGTGCCAGCAGCCTCAGGGGCGGGGACAGCACAGATACGCAGTATTTT. This chain connects TRBV9 to TRBJ2-3; D may be TRBD1 or TRBD2 (6 bases each). The CDR3 covers 16 residues. Trimming removed 4 bases from V and 0 bases from J, with 15 bases in between. Germline V gives CDR1 SGDLS, CDR2 YYNGEE. The full variable domain, its missing parts supplied by reference TRBV9 and TRBJ2-3, is DSGVTQTPKHLITATGQRVTLRCSPRSGDLSVYWYQQSLDQGLQFLIQYYNGEERAKGNILERFSAQQFPDLHSELNLSSLELGDSALYFCASSLRGGDSTDTQYFGPGTRLTVL.